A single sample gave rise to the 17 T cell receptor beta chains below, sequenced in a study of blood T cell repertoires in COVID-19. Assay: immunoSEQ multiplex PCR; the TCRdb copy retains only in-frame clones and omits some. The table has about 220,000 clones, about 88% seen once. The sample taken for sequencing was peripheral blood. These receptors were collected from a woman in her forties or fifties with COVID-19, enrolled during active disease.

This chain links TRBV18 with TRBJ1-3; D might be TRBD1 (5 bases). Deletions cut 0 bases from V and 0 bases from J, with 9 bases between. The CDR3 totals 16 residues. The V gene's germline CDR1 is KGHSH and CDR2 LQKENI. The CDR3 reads CASSPPQALSGNTIYF. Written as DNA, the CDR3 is TGTGCCAGCTCACCACCACAGGCCCTCTCTGGAAACACCATATATTTT.

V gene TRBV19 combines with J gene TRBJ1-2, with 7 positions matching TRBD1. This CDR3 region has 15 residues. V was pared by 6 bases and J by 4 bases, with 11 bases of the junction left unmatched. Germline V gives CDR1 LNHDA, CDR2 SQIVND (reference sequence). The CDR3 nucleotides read TGTGCCAGTAGCGAGGGGAAGGGGGCGGTCTATGGCTACACCTTC. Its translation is CASSEGKGAVYGYTF.

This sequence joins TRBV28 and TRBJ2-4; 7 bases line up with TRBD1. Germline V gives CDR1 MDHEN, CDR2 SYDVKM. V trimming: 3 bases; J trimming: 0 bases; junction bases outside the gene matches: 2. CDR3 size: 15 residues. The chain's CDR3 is CASSFRGIAKNIQYF. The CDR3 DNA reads TGTGCCAGCAGTTTCAGGGGGATAGCCAAAAACATTCAGTACTTC.

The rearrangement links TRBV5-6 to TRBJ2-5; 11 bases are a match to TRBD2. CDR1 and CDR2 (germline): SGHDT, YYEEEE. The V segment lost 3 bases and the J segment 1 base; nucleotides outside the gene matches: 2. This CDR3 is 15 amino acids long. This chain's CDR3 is CASSSTSGIQETQYF. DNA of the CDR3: TGTGCCAGCAGCTCGACTAGCGGGATCCAAGAGACCCAGTACTTC.

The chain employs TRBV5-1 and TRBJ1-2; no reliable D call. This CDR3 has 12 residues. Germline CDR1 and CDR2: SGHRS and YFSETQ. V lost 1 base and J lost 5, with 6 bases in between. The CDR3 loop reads CASSLSGYGYTF. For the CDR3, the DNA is TGCGCCAGCAGCTTGTCAGGTTATGGCTACACCTTC.

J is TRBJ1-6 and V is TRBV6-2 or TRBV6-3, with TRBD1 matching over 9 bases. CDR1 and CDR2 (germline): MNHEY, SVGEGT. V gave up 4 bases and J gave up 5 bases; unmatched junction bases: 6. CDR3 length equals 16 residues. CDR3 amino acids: CASSSLDRGNNSPLHF. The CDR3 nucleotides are TGTGCCAGCAGTTCCTTGGACAGGGGAAATAATTCACCCCTCCACTTT.

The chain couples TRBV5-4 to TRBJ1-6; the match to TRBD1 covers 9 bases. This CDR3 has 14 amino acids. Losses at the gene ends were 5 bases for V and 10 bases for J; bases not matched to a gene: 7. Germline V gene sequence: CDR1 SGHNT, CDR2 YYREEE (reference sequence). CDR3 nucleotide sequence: TGTGCCAGCAGGGGGACAGGGCCTTCATCACCCCTCCACTTT. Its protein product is CASRGTGPSSPLHF. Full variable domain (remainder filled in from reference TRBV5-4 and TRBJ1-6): ETGVTQSPTHLIKTRGQQVTLRCSSQSGHNTVSWYQQALGQGPQFIFQYYREEENGRGNFPPRFSGLQFPNYSSELNVNALELDDSALYLCASRGTGPSSPLHFGNGTRLTVT.

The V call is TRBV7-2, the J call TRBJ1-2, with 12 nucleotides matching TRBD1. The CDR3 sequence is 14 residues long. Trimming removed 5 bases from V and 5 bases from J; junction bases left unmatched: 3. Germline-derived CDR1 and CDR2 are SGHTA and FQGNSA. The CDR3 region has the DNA TGTGCCAGCAGCCCGGGACAGGGGGCGTATGGCTACACCTTC. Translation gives CASSPGQGAYGYTF.

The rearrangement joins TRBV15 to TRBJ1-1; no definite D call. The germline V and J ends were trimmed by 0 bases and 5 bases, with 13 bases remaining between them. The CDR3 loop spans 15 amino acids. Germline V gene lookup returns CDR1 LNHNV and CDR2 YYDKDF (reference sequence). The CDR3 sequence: CATSRDLGDLTEAFF. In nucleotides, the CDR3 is TGTGCCACCAGCAGAGATCTCGGGGATCTGACTGAAGCTTTCTTT. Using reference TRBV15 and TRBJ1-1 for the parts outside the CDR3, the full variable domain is DAMVIQNPRYQVTQFGKPVTLSCSQTLNHNVMYWYQQKSSQAPKLLFHYYDKDFNNEADTPDNFQSRRPNTSFCFLDIRSPGLGDTAMYLCATSRDLGDLTEAFFGQGTRLTVV.

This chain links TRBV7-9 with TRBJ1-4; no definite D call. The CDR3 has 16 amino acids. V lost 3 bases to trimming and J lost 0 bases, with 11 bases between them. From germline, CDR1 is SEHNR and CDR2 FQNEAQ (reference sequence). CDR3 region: CASSFNRGSTNEKLFF. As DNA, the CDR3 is TGTGCCAGCAGCTTTAACCGGGGATCAACTAATGAAAAACTGTTTTTT. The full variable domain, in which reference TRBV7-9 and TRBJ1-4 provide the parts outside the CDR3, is DTGVSQNPRHKITKRGQNVTFRCDPISEHNRLYWYRQTLGQGPEFLTYFQNEAQLEKSRLLSDRFSAERPKGSFSTLEIQRTEQGDSAMYLCASSFNRGSTNEKLFFGSGTQLSVL.

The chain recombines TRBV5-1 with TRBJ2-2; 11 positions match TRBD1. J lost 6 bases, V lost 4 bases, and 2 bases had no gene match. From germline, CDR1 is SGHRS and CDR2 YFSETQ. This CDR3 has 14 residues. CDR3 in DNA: TGCGCCAGCAGCCCGGACAGGGGGCCCGGGGAGCTGTTTTTT. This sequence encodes CASSPDRGPGELFF. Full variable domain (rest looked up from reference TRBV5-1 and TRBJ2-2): KAGVTQTPRYLIKTRGQQVTLSCSPISGHRSVSWYQQTPGQGLQFLFEYFSETQRNKGNFPGRFSGRQFSNSRSEMNVSTLELGDSALYLCASSPDRGPGELFFGEGSRLTVL.

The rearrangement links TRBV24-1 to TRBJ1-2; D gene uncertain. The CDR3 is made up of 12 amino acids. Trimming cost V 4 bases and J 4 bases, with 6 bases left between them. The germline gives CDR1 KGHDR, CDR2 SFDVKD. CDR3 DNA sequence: TGTGCCACCAGTGAGACGGGCTATGGCTACACCTTC. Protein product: CATSETGYGYTF.

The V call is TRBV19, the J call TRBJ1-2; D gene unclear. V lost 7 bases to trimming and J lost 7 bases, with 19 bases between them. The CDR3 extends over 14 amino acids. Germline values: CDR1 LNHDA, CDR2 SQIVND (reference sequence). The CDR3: CASMPVNRGFGYTF. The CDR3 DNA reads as TGTGCCAGTATGCCCGTTAACCGAGGGTTTGGCTACACCTTC.

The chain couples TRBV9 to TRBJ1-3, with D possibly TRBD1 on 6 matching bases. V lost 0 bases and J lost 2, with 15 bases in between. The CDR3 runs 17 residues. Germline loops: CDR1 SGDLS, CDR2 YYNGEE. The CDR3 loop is CASSVETTGFTGNTIYF. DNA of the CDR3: TGTGCCAGCAGCGTAGAAACGACAGGTTTCACTGGAAACACCATATATTTT.

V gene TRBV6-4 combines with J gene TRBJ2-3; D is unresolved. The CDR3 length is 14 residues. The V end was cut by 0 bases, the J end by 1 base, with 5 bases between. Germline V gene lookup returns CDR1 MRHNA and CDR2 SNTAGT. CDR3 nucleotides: TGTGCCAGCAGTGACTCCTATGGCACAGATACGCAGTATTTT. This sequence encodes CASSDSYGTDTQYF.

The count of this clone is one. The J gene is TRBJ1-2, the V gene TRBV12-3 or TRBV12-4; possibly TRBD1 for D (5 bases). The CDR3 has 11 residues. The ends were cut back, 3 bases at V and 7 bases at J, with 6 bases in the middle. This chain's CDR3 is CASSLGGGYTF. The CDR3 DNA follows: TGTGCCAGCAGTTTGGGGGGTGGCTACACCTTC.

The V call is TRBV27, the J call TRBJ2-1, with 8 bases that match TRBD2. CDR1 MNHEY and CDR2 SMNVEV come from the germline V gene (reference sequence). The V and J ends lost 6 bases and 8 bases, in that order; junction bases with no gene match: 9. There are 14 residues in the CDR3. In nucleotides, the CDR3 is TGTGCCAGCAGCCCCCGACTAGCGAGGGATGAGCAGTTCTTC. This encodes CASSPRLARDEQFF.